These 12 T cell receptor beta chains share one sample of origin, sequenced in a study of CXCR3-negative and CXCR3-positive naive CD8 T cells. Libraries of TRB cDNA were made by 5' RACE and carried UMIs. TCRdb reprocessed the 5' RACE reads, with one entry per CDR3 protein and no DNA. The sample includes fewer than 50,000 distinct CDR3 sequences. The sequencing sample was made of naive CXCR3- CD8+ T cells from blood. This sample's subset: CD45RO-CCR7+CD27+CD95- naive CD8+ T cells lacking CXCR3 (TNR3-). The receptor set was obtained from a human donor in good health. Some clones in this sample may be carry-over from other donors' samples.

V gene TRBV28 combines with J gene TRBJ2-7; there is no DNA to check the TCRdb D call of TRBD2. Germline-derived CDR1 and CDR2 are MDHEN and SYDVKM. The length of the CDR3 is 15 residues. This CDR3 reads CASTGGRVVVDEQYF.

The chain uses TRBV27 and TRBJ2-7. The CDR3 is 13 residues long. Germline CDR1 MNHEY, CDR2 SMNVEV (reference sequence). CDR3 sequence: CASSFGVSYEQYF.

The V call is TRBV7-3, the J call TRBJ2-3; absent DNA, TCRdb's TRBD1 call cannot be checked. The CDR3 sequence is 13 residues long. The germline V gene encodes CDR1 SGHTA and CDR2 FQGTGA. CDR3: CASSSGGTDTQYF.

The chain uses TRBV25-1 and TRBJ2-1; checking the TCRdb D call of TRBD1 is not possible without DNA. The CDR3 is 14 amino acids. The germline CDR1 and CDR2 sequences are MGHDK and SYGVNS. Here the CDR3 reads CATLRDSLSDEQFF.

The chain is built from TRBV7-2 and TRBJ1-1. The CDR3 consists of 13 residues. Looked up from germline, CDR1 is SGHTA and CDR2 is FQGNSA. The CDR3: CASSSVIQSEAFF.

This chain connects TRBV6-5 to TRBJ1-1; there is no DNA to check the TCRdb D call of TRBD1. Per germline, CDR1 MNHEY and CDR2 SVGAGI. The CDR3 has 14 residues. CDR3 protein: CASSYRQGIPEAFF.

This rearrangement joins TRBV12-5 to TRBJ1-4; the D gene TCRdb calls, TRBD1, cannot be checked with no DNA. The CDR3 spans 15 residues. Germline-derived CDR1 and CDR2 are LGHNT and FRNRAP. The CDR3 protein is CASGLPPFSEEKLFF.

The chain employs TRBV2 and TRBJ2-1; TCRdb's D call of TRBD1 is untestable without DNA. This CDR3 comprises 15 residues. Germline lookup yields CDR1 SNHLY and CDR2 FYNNEI. The CDR3 is CASSEGGRSYNEQFF. Complete variable domain (other parts from reference TRBV2 and TRBJ2-1): EPEVTQTPSHQVTQMGQEVILRCVPISNHLYFYWYRQILGQKVEFLVSFYNNEISEKSEIFDDQFSVERPDGSNFTLKIRSTKLEDSAMYFCASSEGGRSYNEQFFGPGTRLTVL.

The CDR3 loop is CASSLDPTGTSGIERSYNEQFF. The rearrangement uses TRBV7-6 and TRBJ2-1; with no DNA, the TCRdb D assignment of TRBD2 cannot be verified. This CDR3 is built from 22 residues. Germline-derived CDR1 and CDR2 are SGHVS and FNYEAQ.

V gene TRBV5-1 combines with J gene TRBJ2-7; TCRdb calls TRBD2, which cannot be checked without DNA. This CDR3 region has 15 residues. Per the germline V gene, CDR1 is SGHRS and CDR2 is YFSETQ. CDR3: CASTPQAGSSYEQYF.

This chain uses TRBV15 with TRBJ2-1; TCRdb lists TRBD1, though no DNA is available to test this call. CDR1 and CDR2 from the germline V gene are LNHNV and YYDKDF (reference sequence). This CDR3 is 16 amino acids long. The chain's CDR3 is CATSRERTGGLDEQFF.

This chain uses TRBV27 with TRBJ2-7. This CDR3 spans 14 amino acids. Germline-derived CDR1 and CDR2 are MNHEY and SMNVEV (reference sequence). The CDR3 sequence is CASSFEQSSYEQYF.